This T cell receptor (beta chain) was sequenced during a study of blood T cell repertoires in COVID-19. For the study at large: Acute and convalescent COVID-19 specimens originated in the United States, Italy and Spain. In each case, the material was cDNA or gDNA derived from T cells, B-cell-depleted T cells, or PBMCs.

In the authors' workflow: Estimates of nucleated cell counts were drawn from the amplification of reference gene primers. Sequencing used immunoSEQ multiplex PCR; TCRdb keeps in-frame clones, though not all of them. The D gene and trimming were derived from the DNA, and the V and J assignments and clone size from that table. The table includes roughly 380,000 clones, more than 65% detected once. Trimming took 1 base from V and 4 from J; bases not matched to a gene: 5. Germline loops: CDR1 SGHVS, CDR2 FNYEAQ. CDR3 length: 15 amino acids. Material: peripheral blood. This sequence joins TRBV7-6 and TRBJ2-5; TRBD1 matches at 8 bases. This TCR was sampled from a human donor with acute or convalescent COVID-19. The donor label of this sample is uncertain. The CDR3 spells CASSLEAGGLETQYF. Written as DNA, the CDR3 is TGTGCCAGCAGCTTAGAGGCAGGGGGCTTAGAGACCCAGTACTTC.